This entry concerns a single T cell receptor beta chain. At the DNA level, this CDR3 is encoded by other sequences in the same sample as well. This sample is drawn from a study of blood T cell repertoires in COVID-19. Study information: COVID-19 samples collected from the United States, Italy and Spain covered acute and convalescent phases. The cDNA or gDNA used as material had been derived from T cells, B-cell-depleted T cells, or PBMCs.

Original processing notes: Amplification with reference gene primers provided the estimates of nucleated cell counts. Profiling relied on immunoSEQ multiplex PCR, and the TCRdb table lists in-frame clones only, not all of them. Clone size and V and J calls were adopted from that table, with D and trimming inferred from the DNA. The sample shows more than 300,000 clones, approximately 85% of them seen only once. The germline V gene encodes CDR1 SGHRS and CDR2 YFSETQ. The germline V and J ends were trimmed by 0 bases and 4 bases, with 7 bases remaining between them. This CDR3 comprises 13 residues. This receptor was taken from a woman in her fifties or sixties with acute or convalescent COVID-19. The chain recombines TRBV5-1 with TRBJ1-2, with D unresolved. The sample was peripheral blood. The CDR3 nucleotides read TGCGCCAGCAGCTTGGGGCCGGGCTATGGCTACACCTTC. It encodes CASSLGPGYGYTF.